The TCR beta chain described here comes from a study of blood T cells in healthy people across ages. Primers used in a second PCR of about 6 to 12 cycles were a sample-barcoded 5' primer and a J-beta primer mix. TCRdb ran MiXCR on the 5' RACE reads and lists one entry per CDR3 protein. Of hundreds of thousands of distinct CDR3 sequences listed, 32% are singletons. With regard to this clonotype: The antigen remains undetermined.

The study recruited healthy Caucasian donors from Russia who were aged roughly 6 to 95. Trimming removed 4 bases at V and 6 bases at J, with 17 bases between. This CDR3 has 15 residues. CDR1 is SGHRS, CDR2 YFSETQ, per germline. The study's findings and limits: Diversity estimates drawn from one million T cells were deemed underestimates.

The clonotype originates from a woman of 80 years or more in good health. This chain links TRBV5-1 with TRBJ1-5, with D possibly TRBD1 on 5 matching bases. Sequenced sample: blood. The CDR3 sequence is CASSQSSGNGQPQHF. In DNA, the CDR3 is TGCGCCAGCAGCCAGTCCTCAGGGAATGGTCAGCCCCAGCATTTT.